This T cell receptor beta chain came from a study of cytotoxic CD8 clonotypes in ibrutinib-treated CLL. Whole-study results and caveats: A rise in clonality was seen at ibrutinib response, and a fall back toward baseline was seen at progression. Contraction or stability on treatment characterized the public clonotypes, which were uncommon. The study found baseline clonality above age-matched healthy donors, tracking circulating CD8+ T-cell counts.

TCRdb keeps only in-frame clones here, not all; method: immunoSEQ multiplex PCR. The data contain around 91,000 clones, about 86% of them seen just once; the ten biggest clones take up around 5.4%. Regarding this clone: Antigen specificity is unknown.

The V end lost 3 bases, the J end lost 3 bases, and 15 bases lay between the germline ends. CDR1 is ENHRY and CDR2 is SYGVKD in the germline V gene. The CDR3 extends over 16 amino acids. The material sequenced was PBMCs, taken before ibrutinib treatment. This chain connects TRBV10-3 to TRBJ1-3, with a tentative D call TRBD1 (5 bases). This clonotype was obtained from a human donor with chronic lymphocytic leukemia. The CDR3 loop is CAISETQGEGGNTIYF. CDR3 nucleotide sequence: TGTGCCATCAGTGAAACCCAGGGTGAGGGTGGAAACACCATATATTTT.